A single sample gave rise to the 15 T cell receptor beta chains below, sequenced in a study of cytomegalovirus exposure and HLA in healthy donors. PCR amplification relied on 60 Vbeta primers (plus 13 Jbeta primers). Sequencing used immunoSEQ multiplex PCR; TCRdb keeps in-frame clones, though not all of them. The sample contains more than 150,000 clones, 79% of which appear only once. Sequencing used PBMCs. These receptors were collected from a girl aged 10-17 years in good health and CMV-seropositive.

The genes are TRBV5-4 and TRBJ1-2; TRBD1 matches 8 bases. With 3 bases clipped from V and 2 bases from J, the junction kept 6 bases outside the gene matches. Germline V gives CDR1 SGHNT, CDR2 YYREEE (reference sequence). The CDR3 has 15 amino acids. The CDR3 region is CASSSQGARNYGYTF. The CDR3 region has the DNA TGTGCCAGCAGCTCTCAGGGGGCGCGGAACTATGGCTACACCTTC.

Only one count was recorded for this clone. The rearrangement links TRBV15 to TRBJ2-7, with D possibly matching TRBD1 (6 bases). From germline, CDR1 is LNHNV and CDR2 YYDKDF (reference sequence). Deletions cut 4 bases from V and 6 bases from J, with 16 bases between. The CDR3 runs to 14 residues. The CDR3 is CATSNLMGAVEQYF. CDR3 nucleotides: TGTGCCACCAGCAATCTGATGGGGGCGGTCGAGCAGTACTTC.

This clone was seen a handful of times. The chain links TRBV5-6 to TRBJ2-5, with 10 nucleotides matching TRBD1. The germline gives CDR1 SGHDT, CDR2 YYEEEE. This CDR3 comprises 14 residues. The V segment lost 6 bases and the J segment 4 bases; nucleotides outside the gene matches: 6. In DNA form, the CDR3 reads TGTGCCAGCAACCTGGGACAGGGGCTAGAGACCCAGTACTTC. Its translation: CASNLGQGLETQYF.

J is TRBJ1-2 and V is TRBV19, with 9 bases matching TRBD1. Looked up from germline, CDR1 is LNHDA and CDR2 is SQIVND (reference sequence). V lost 7 bases to trimming and J lost 1 base; unmatched junction nucleotides: 7. The CDR3 totals 15 residues. The CDR3 loop reads CASTDGTGINYGYTF. DNA for the CDR3: TGTGCCAGTACCGACGGGACAGGGATTAACTATGGCTACACCTTC.

This clone occurred a few times. The chain joins TRBV6-1 to TRBJ2-3; 7 bases align to TRBD1. The trim removed 7 bases at V and 2 bases at J, leaving 6 bases unmatched. The V gene's germline CDR1 is MNHNS and CDR2 SASEGT. CDR3 length equals 14 residues. The CDR3 reads CASITGQFTDTQYF. CDR3 nucleotides: TGTGCCAGCATTACGGGACAGTTCACAGATACGCAGTATTTT.

This clone is a singleton in its sample. The rearrangement joins TRBV25-1 to TRBJ2-2; D is ambiguous. The CDR3 is 13 residues long. V lost 4 bases to trimming and J lost 1 base, with 4 bases between them. The germline CDR1 and CDR2 sequences are MGHDK and SYGVNS. CDR3: CASSAQNTGELFF. The CDR3 DNA is TGTGCCAGCAGTGCCCAGAACACCGGGGAGCTGTTTTTT. The full variable domain, in which reference TRBV25-1 and TRBJ2-2 provide the parts outside the CDR3, is EADIYQTPRYLVIGTGKKITLECSQTMGHDKMYWYQQDPGMELHLIHYSYGVNSTEKGDLSSESTVSRIRTEHFPLTLESARPSHTSQYLCASSAQNTGELFFGEGSRLTVL.

This clone has more than one count but fewer than ten. The gene calls are TRBV11-3 and TRBJ2-7, with D perhaps TRBD1 (6 bases). CDR1 and CDR2 (germline): SGHNT, YENEEA. CDR3 size: 16 residues. V was cut by 8 bases and J by 5 bases, with 25 bases left in between. CDR3 DNA: TGTGCCAGCGAGAGAGCATATGGGCAGGGGATAAACGAGCAGTACTTC. Residues: CASERAYGQGINEQYF.

This clone was seen just once. V and J are TRBV4-1 and TRBJ1-2; D remains unclear. Per germline, CDR1 MGHRA and CDR2 YSYEKL. V was pared by 0 bases and J by 4 bases, with 6 bases between. The CDR3 extends over 13 amino acids. The DNA for the CDR3 is TGCGCCAGCAGCCAAGATCTGGCCTATGGCTACACCTTC. This sequence encodes CASSQDLAYGYTF.

In this sample, this clone turned up many times. This chain connects TRBV5-1 to TRBJ1-1, with D perhaps matching TRBD1 (6 bases). V gave up 0 bases and J gave up 0 bases, with 9 bases separating them. Germline CDR1 SGHRS, CDR2 YFSETQ. This CDR3 has 15 residues. The CDR3 nucleotides are TGCGCCAGCAGCTTGGAGGACAGTATGAACACTGAAGCTTTCTTT. The encoded protein is CASSLEDSMNTEAFF. Drawing the rest from reference TRBV5-1 and TRBJ1-1, the complete variable domain is KAGVTQTPRYLIKTRGQQVTLSCSPISGHRSVSWYQQTPGQGLQFLFEYFSETQRNKGNFPGRFSGRQFSNSRSEMNVSTLELGDSALYLCASSLEDSMNTEAFFGQGTRLTVV.

The J gene is TRBJ1-2, the V gene TRBV7-8; the D gene is possibly TRBD1 (5 bases). The CDR3 spans 14 residues. From germline, CDR1 is SGHVS and CDR2 FQNEAQ. The germline V and J ends were trimmed by 5 bases and 5 bases, with 15 bases remaining between them. CDR3 protein: CASSQQQGVYGYTF. CDR3 nucleotides: TGTGCCAGCAGCCAGCAGCAGGGTGTATATGGCTACACCTTC.

The chain is built from TRBV4-3 and TRBJ2-1; D uncertain. V dropped 1 base and J dropped 5 bases, with 6 bases sitting between them. CDR3 length equals 13 residues. CDR1 LGHNA and CDR2 YSLEER come from the germline V gene. CDR3 in amino acids: CASSQGRNNEQFF. In DNA form, the CDR3 reads TGCGCCAGCAGCCAAGGGCGGAACAATGAGCAGTTCTTC.

V gene TRBV4-1 combines with J gene TRBJ2-3; possibly TRBD2 for D (6 bases). Per germline, CDR1 MGHRA and CDR2 YSYEKL. Trimming pared 1 base from V and 3 bases from J, leaving 14 bases between. The CDR3 sequence is 16 residues long. The CDR3 loop is CASSQAFRRGTDTQYF. The CDR3 nucleotides read TGCGCCAGCAGCCAAGCTTTTCGGAGGGGAACAGATACGCAGTATTTT.

The genes are TRBV30 and TRBJ1-6; tentatively, D is TRBD1 (6 bases). Germline V gives CDR1 GTSNPN, CDR2 SVGIG (reference sequence). The V and J ends lost 4 bases and 13 bases respectively, with 17 bases between them. The CDR3 is 13 amino acids. CDR3 nucleotides: TGTGCCTGGACGCTGGGGGCGATGGGGCCCCTCCACTTT. This encodes CAWTLGAMGPLHF. Using reference TRBV30 and TRBJ1-6 for the parts outside the CDR3, the full variable domain is SQTIHQWPATLVQPVGSPLSLECTVEGTSNPNLYWYRQAAGRGLQLLFYSVGIGQISSEVPQNLSASRPQDRQFILSSKKLLLSDSGFYLCAWTLGAMGPLHFGNGTRLTVT.

The table lists this clone with a count of one. The rearrangement uses TRBV11-3 and TRBJ2-5; a possible D gene is TRBD2 (7 bases). Germline CDR1 reads SGHNT; CDR2 reads YENEEA. This CDR3 contains 15 residues. Trimming stripped 5 bases from V and 4 bases from J, with 17 bases between. CDR3 region: CASSMEGGEGETQYF. In nucleotides, the CDR3 is TGTGCCAGCAGCATGGAGGGGGGGGAGGGAGAGACCCAGTACTTC.

This chain links TRBV7-2 with TRBJ2-1; 7 nucleotides match TRBD2. Germline CDR1 reads SGHTA; CDR2 reads FQGNSA. Trimming took 7 bases from V and 6 from J; bases not matched to a gene: 12. The length of the CDR3 is 15 residues. The CDR3 spells CASKKSAGDSNEQFF. The DNA for the CDR3 is TGTGCCAGCAAGAAGTCGGCGGGGGACTCCAATGAGCAGTTCTTC.